Presented here are 4 T cell receptor beta chains from one specimen sequenced in a study of OX40 agonist ivuxolimab in advanced cancers. Library preparation employed the immunoSEQ multiplex PCR assay. TCRdb took this table from immuneACCESS and kept in-frame rearrangements with V and J called. Such tables lack part of the clones; where checked against another copy, unresolved V genes explain under half of the gap, and the rest is unexplained. This sample holds around 53,000 clones; about four fifths were observed only once. 0.6% to 0.8% of the sample rests with the top ten. The sample in question was CD4+ or CD8+ T cells sorted from blood, obtained in a trial of the OX40 agonist ivuxolimab. These receptors all stem from an adult with an advanced solid tumor such as melanoma, head and neck, liver or kidney cancer.

This sequence joins TRBV6-5 and TRBJ1-5; the D is unclear. Germline V CDR1 and CDR2: MNHEY, SVGAGI. Trimming took off 2 bases at V and 1 base at J, with 6 bases between the two ends. This CDR3 has 14 residues. Here the CDR3 reads CASSYTESNQPQHF. The CDR3 DNA is TGTGCCAGCAGTTACACAGAAAGCAATCAGCCCCAGCATTTT.

V gene TRBV4-1 combines with J gene TRBJ1-3, with D unclear. V was shortened by 0 bases and J by 4 bases, with 7 bases between the two germline ends. The CDR3 loop spans 14 amino acids. Germline CDR1 is MGHRA and CDR2 is YSYEKL. CDR3 in amino acids: CASSQDVEGNTIYF. In DNA, the CDR3 is TGCGCCAGCAGCCAAGATGTTGAGGGAAACACCATATATTTT.

CDR3 in amino acids: CASTRGRVNEQFF. CDR3 bases: TGTGCCAGTACTCGGGGGCGCGTCAATGAGCAGTTCTTC. The genes are TRBV19 and TRBJ2-1; D may correspond to TRBD1 or TRBD2 (6 bases each). CDR1 and CDR2 from the germline V gene are LNHDA and SQIVND (reference sequence). V was trimmed by 7 bases and J by 6 bases, leaving 13 bases between them. The CDR3 consists of 13 residues.

The chain links TRBV7-6 to TRBJ2-5; D might be TRBD1 (7 bases). This CDR3 has 16 residues. Trimming removed 1 base from V and 4 bases from J, with 16 bases in between. Germline V gene sequence: CDR1 SGHVS, CDR2 FNYEAQ. CDR3 DNA sequence: TGTGCCAGCAGCTTAGAAATGGCAGGGGGGTTAGAGACCCAGTACTTC. It codes for CASSLEMAGGLETQYF.